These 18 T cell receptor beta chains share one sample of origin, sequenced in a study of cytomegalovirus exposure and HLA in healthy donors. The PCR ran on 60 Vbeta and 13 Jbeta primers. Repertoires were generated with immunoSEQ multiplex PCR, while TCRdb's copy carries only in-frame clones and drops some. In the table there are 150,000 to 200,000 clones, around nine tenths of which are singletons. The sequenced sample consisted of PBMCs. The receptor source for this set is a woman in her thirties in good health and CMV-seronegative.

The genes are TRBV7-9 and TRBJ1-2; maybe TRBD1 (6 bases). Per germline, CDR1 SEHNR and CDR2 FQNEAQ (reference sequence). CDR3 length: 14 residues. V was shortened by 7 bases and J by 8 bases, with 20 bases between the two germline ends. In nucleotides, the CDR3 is TGTGCCAGCAAACCCCCTGGGGGCTTATTCGGCTACACCTTC. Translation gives CASKPPGGLFGYTF.

The CDR3 DNA reads as TGCAGCGTCCGGATACAGGGAGGGGGGGCTGGAAACACCATATATTTT. It codes for CSVRIQGGGAGNTIYF. The rearrangement joins TRBV29-1 to TRBJ1-3; D might be TRBD1 (6 bases). The ends were cut back, 6 bases at V and 2 bases at J, with 20 bases in the middle. In germline, CDR1 is SQVTM, CDR2 ANQGSEA. The CDR3 extends over 16 amino acids. Full variable domain (missing parts from reference TRBV29-1 and TRBJ1-3): SAVISQKPSRDICQRGTSLTIQCQVDSQVTMMFWYRQQPGQSLTLIATANQGSEATYESGFVIDKFPISRPNLTFSTLTVSNMSPEDSSIYLCSVRIQGGGAGNTIYFGEGSWLTVV.

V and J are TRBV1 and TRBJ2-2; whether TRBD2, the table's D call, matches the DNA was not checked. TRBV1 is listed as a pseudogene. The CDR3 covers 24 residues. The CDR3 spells CTSRTHLPKERGAGGPGGTGELFF. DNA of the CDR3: TGCACCAGCAGAACACACCTCCCAAAAGAAAGGGGAGCGGGGGGGCCTGGTGGCACCGGGGAGCTGTTTTTT.

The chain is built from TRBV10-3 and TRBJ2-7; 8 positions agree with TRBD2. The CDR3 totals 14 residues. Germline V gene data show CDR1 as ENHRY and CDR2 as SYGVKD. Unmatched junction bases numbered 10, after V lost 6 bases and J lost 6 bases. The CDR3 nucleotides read TGTGCCATCAGCCGCCGGGGGGGGGAGGTCGAGCAGTACTTC. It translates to CAISRRGGEVEQYF.

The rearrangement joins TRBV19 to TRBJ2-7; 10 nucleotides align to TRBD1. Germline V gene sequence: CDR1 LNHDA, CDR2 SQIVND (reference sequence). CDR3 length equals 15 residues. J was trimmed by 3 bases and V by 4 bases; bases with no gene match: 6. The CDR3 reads CASSRETGGVYEQYF. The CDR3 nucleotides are TGTGCCAGTAGTAGGGAGACAGGGGGCGTCTACGAGCAGTACTTC.

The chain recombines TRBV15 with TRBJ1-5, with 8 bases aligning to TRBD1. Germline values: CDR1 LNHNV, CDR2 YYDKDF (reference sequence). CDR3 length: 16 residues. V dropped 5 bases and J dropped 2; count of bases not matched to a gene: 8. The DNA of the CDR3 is TGTGCCACCAGCCGATCCGACAGGGGCGGCAATCAGCCCCAGCATTTT. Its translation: CATSRSDRGGNQPQHF. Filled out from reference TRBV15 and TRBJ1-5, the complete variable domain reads DAMVIQNPRYQVTQFGKPVTLSCSQTLNHNVMYWYQQKSSQAPKLLFHYYDKDFNNEADTPDNFQSRRPNTSFCFLDIRSPGLGDTAMYLCATSRSDRGGNQPQHFGDGTRLSIL.

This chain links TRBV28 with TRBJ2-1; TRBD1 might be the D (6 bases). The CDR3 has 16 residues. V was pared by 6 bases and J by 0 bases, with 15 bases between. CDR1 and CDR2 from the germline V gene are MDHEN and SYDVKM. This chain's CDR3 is CASRKQGNRSYNEQFF. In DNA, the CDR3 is TGTGCCAGCAGAAAGCAGGGGAATCGCTCCTACAATGAGCAGTTCTTC.

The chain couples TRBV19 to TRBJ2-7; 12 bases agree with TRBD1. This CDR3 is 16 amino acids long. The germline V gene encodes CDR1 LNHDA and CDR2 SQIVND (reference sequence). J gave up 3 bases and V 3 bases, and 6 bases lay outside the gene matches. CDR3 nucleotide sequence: TGTGCCAGTAGTATGGTTGGGACAGGGGGCATCTACGAGCAGTACTTC. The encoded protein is CASSMVGTGGIYEQYF. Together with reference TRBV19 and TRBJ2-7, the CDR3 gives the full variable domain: DGGITQSPKYLFRKEGQNVTLSCEQNLNHDAMYWYRQDPGQGLRLIYYSQIVNDFQKGDIAEGYSVSREKKESFPLTVTSAQKNPTAFYLCASSMVGTGGIYEQYFGPGTRLTVT.

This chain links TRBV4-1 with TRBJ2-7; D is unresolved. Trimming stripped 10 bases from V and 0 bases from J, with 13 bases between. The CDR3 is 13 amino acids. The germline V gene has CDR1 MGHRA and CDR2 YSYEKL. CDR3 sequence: CANPTTSSYEQYF. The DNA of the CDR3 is TGCGCCAACCCAACTACAAGCTCCTACGAGCAGTACTTC.

CDR3 DNA: TGTGCCAGCAGCTTAGGGGCACGCGGGGGGCCCCAGCATTTT. This encodes CASSLGARGGPQHF. The chain has TRBV7-2 and TRBJ1-5; weak D call: TRBD1 (5 bases). Trimming removed 1 base from V and 9 bases from J, with 13 bases in between. CDR1 is SGHTA and CDR2 is FQGNSA in the germline V gene. There are 14 residues in the CDR3.

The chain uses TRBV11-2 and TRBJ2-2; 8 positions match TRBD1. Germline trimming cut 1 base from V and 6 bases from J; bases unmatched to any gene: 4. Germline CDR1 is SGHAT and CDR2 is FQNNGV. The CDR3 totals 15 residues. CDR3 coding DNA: TGTGCCAGCAGCTTAGGGACAGGGTTGTCCGGGGAGCTGTTTTTT. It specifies CASSLGTGLSGELFF.

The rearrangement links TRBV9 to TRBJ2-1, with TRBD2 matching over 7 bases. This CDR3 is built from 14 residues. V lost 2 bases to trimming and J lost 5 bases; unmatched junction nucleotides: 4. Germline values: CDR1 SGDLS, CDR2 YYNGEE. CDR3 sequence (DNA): TGTGCCAGCAGCGTGGGGACTATCAACAATGAGCAGTTCTTC. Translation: CASSVGTINNEQFF. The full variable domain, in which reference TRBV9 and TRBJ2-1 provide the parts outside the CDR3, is DSGVTQTPKHLITATGQRVTLRCSPRSGDLSVYWYQQSLDQGLQFLIQYYNGEERAKGNILERFSAQQFPDLHSELNLSSLELGDSALYFCASSVGTINNEQFFGPGTRLTVL.

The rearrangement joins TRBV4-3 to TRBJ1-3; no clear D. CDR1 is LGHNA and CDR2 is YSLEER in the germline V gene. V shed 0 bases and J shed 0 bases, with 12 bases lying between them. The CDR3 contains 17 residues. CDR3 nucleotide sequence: TGCGCCAGCAGCCAAGACCAGAGCGTAAGCTCTGGAAACACCATATATTTT. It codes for CASSQDQSVSSGNTIYF.

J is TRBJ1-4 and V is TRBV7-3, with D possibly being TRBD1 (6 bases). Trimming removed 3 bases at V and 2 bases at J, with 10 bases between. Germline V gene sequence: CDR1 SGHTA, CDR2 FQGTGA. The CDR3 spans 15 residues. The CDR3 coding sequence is TGTGCCAGCAGCTTCGGGACACCCACTAATGAAAAACTGTTTTTT. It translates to CASSFGTPTNEKLFF.

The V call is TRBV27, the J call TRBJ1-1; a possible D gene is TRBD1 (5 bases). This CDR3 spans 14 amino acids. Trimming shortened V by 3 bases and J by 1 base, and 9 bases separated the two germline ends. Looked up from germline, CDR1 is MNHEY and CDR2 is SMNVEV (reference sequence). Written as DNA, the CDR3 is TGTGCCAGCAGTTTTGACAGCCAGAACACTGAAGCTTTCTTT. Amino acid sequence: CASSFDSQNTEAFF.

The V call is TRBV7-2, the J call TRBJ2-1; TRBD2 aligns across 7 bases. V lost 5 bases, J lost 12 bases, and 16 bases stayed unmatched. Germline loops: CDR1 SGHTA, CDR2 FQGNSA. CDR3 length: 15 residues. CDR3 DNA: TGTGCCAGCAGCCCATTTAGCAGCGGGGCGACCGGGCAGTTCTTC. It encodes CASSPFSSGATGQFF.

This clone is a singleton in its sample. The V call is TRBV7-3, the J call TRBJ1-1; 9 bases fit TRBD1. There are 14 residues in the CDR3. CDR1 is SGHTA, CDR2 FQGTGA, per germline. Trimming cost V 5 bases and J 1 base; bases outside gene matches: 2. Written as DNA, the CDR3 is TGTGCCAGCAGCCCGGGACAGGGGAACACTGAAGCTTTCTTT. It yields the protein CASSPGQGNTEAFF.

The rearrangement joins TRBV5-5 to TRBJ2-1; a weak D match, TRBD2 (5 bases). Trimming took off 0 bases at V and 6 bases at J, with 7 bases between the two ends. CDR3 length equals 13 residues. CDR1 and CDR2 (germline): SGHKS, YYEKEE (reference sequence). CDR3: CASSLATSNEQFF. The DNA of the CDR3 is TGTGCCAGCAGCTTGGCTACTAGCAATGAGCAGTTCTTC.